A single sample is the source of the 27 T cell receptor beta chains below, sequenced in a study of cytomegalovirus exposure and HLA in healthy donors. It was with 60 Vbeta and 13 Jbeta primers that the PCR ran. Libraries were prepared by immunoSEQ multiplex PCR; TCRdb keeps only in-frame clonotypes and omits some of them. Counted here are about 110,000 clones, over 70% occurring once; the ten biggest clones make up 0.65% to 0.85%. Input material: PBMCs. Source of these receptors: a boy between 10 and 17 years old in good health and CMV-seronegative.

The V and J genes are TRBV11-3 and TRBJ1-1; D is unclear. The CDR3 runs to 15 residues. CDR1 SGHNT and CDR2 YENEEA come from the germline V gene. The V gene lost 0 bases and the J gene lost 1 base, with 9 bases spanning the gap. For the CDR3, the DNA is TGTGCCAGCAGCTTAGAAAGTCGGGGGAACACTGAAGCTTTCTTT. Its translation: CASSLESRGNTEAFF.

J is TRBJ2-7 and V is TRBV11-3, with TRBD1 matching over 9 bases. Germline trimming cut 5 bases from V and 6 bases from J; bases unmatched to any gene: 11. Germline CDR1 SGHNT, CDR2 YENEEA. This CDR3 has 15 residues. The CDR3 DNA reads TGTGCCAGCAGCCGGCAGGGGACAGGGAGGACCGAGCAGTACTTC. Translated, it gives CASSRQGTGRTEQYF.

This chain uses TRBV6-5 with TRBJ1-5; no definite D call. The CDR3 loop spans 14 amino acids. Germline V CDR1 and CDR2: MNHEY, SVGAGI. V was clipped by 0 bases and J by 7 bases, with 10 bases between them. CDR3 protein: CASSYSLVSQPQHF. The CDR3 region has the DNA TGTGCCAGCAGTTACTCCTTGGTGAGCCAGCCCCAGCATTTT.

V usage is TRBV19 and J usage is TRBJ1-2; the D is unclear. The V end was cut by 4 bases, the J end by 4 bases, with 16 bases between. The CDR3 has 15 amino acids. Germline-derived CDR1 and CDR2 are LNHDA and SQIVND (reference sequence). CDR3 DNA sequence: TGTGCCAGTAGTACTGCCGGTTGGCAGCGCTATGGCTACACCTTC. Its protein product is CASSTAGWQRYGYTF.

This clone was observed a handful of times. The V and J genes are TRBV5-1 and TRBJ2-2; 9 positions match TRBD2. The CDR3 has 18 amino acids. V shed 3 bases and J 2 bases; nucleotides not matched to a gene: 11. Germline values: CDR1 SGHRS, CDR2 YFSETQ. CDR3 sequence (DNA): TGCGCCAGCAGCTCTCCCCAGCGGGGGGCTCGAAACACCGGGGAGCTGTTTTTT. Translated: CASSSPQRGARNTGELFF.

V is TRBV7-8 and J is TRBJ1-4; TRBD1 might be the D (6 bases). V was cut by 5 bases and J by 0 bases, with 10 bases left in between. CDR3 length: 15 residues. Germline CDR1 is SGHVS and CDR2 is FQNEAQ. The chain's CDR3 is CASSARTATNEKLFF. The CDR3 region has the DNA TGTGCCAGCAGCGCGCGGACAGCAACTAATGAAAAACTGTTTTTT.

The chain combines TRBV7-8 with TRBJ1-5; 10 bases align to TRBD1. V lost 0 bases and J lost 7; bases outside the gene matches: 3. Germline CDR1 and CDR2: SGHVS and FQNEAQ. The CDR3 consists of 15 residues. The CDR3 nucleotides are TGTGCCAGCAGCTTAGCGACAGGGGGCTACCAGCCCCAGCATTTT. It codes for CASSLATGGYQPQHF.

The J gene is TRBJ2-2, the V gene TRBV2; possible D gene TRBD1, 5 bases. The CDR3 spans 16 residues. The V and J ends lost 9 bases and 0 bases respectively, with 17 bases between them. In germline, CDR1 is SNHLY, CDR2 FYNNEI. Here the CDR3 reads CASSRERGPNTGELFF. DNA for the CDR3: TGTGCCAGTAGCAGGGAAAGGGGCCCGAACACCGGGGAGCTGTTTTTT.

In its sample, this clone was seen a few times. The rearrangement links TRBV5-1 to TRBJ1-1, with a tentative D call TRBD1 (5 bases). V was clipped by 5 bases and J by 6 bases, with 20 bases between them. This CDR3 region has 15 residues. Germline loops: CDR1 SGHRS, CDR2 YFSETQ. CDR3 amino acids: CASRLGPTTSPEAFF. The CDR3 DNA reads TGCGCCAGCAGACTGGGGCCTACCACGAGCCCTGAAGCTTTCTTT.

The genes are TRBV9 and TRBJ2-5, with D maybe TRBD1 (5 bases). TRBJ2-7 explains the end of the DNA better; the J call may be wrong. CDR1 is SGDLS, CDR2 YYNGEE, per germline. The CDR3 has 14 residues. Written as DNA, the CDR3 is TGTGCCAGCAGCGTAGGCAGGGTGGCCTACGAGCAGTACTTC. Translation gives CASSVGRVAYEQYF.

The chain employs TRBV14 and TRBJ2-7; 8 bases fit TRBD1. The length of the CDR3 is 14 residues. The germline gives CDR1 SGHDN, CDR2 FVKESK. The junction had 5 bases not matched to a gene; V was cut back by 4 bases and J by 3 bases. Written as DNA, the CDR3 is TGTGCCAGCAGCCCGTGGACAGGGATCTACGAGCAGTACTTC. This codes for CASSPWTGIYEQYF.

This chain joins TRBV19 and TRBJ2-3; 8 bases align to TRBD2. V dropped 2 bases and J dropped 2; count of bases not matched to a gene: 3. The CDR3 extends over 15 amino acids. Germline V gene data show CDR1 as LNHDA and CDR2 as SQIVND (reference sequence). The CDR3 region is CASSIIAGITDTQYF. The CDR3 DNA reads TGTGCCAGTAGTATAATAGCGGGGATCACAGATACGCAGTATTTT.

V and J are TRBV6-5 and TRBJ2-5, with 9 nucleotides matching TRBD2. The CDR3 totals 15 residues. Germline CDR1 and CDR2: MNHEY and SVGAGI. The V and J ends lost 0 bases and 9 bases, in that order; junction bases with no gene match: 8. CDR3 coding DNA: TGTGCCAGCAGTTACTCCCTAGCGGGGTCAGGGGCCCAGTACTTC. It yields the protein CASSYSLAGSGAQYF.

The gene calls are TRBV19 and TRBJ1-1, with no clear D. Trimming took off 6 bases at V and 1 base at J, with 6 bases between the two ends. This CDR3 contains 12 residues. Per germline, CDR1 LNHDA and CDR2 SQIVND (reference sequence). CDR3 DNA sequence: TGTGCCAGTAGACACCCGAACACTGAAGCTTTCTTT. Translated: CASRHPNTEAFF.

Details on this clone: The missing conserved phenylalanine or tryptophan at the end of this CDR3 makes a read error likely. This chain joins TRBV4-1 and TRBJ1-5; the D is unclear. V lost 5 bases, J lost 7 bases, and 18 bases lay in between. The CDR3 spans 15 residues. Germline V CDR1 and CDR2: MGHRA, YSYEKL. Here the CDR3 reads CASSSSGVARQPQHV. Written as DNA, the CDR3 is TGCGCCAGCAGCAGTTCTGGGGTAGCAAGACAGCCCCAGCATGTT.

This chain links TRBV7-2 with TRBJ1-1; 9 bases map to TRBD1. CDR1 SGHTA and CDR2 FQGNSA come from the germline V gene. With V trimmed by 8 bases and J by 2 bases, 6 bases remained unmatched. The CDR3 is made up of 14 amino acids. The CDR3 DNA is TGTGCCAGCTCCCTACAGGGGGCAAACACTGAAGCTTTCTTT. Amino acid sequence: CASSLQGANTEAFF. The full variable domain, with the rest looked up from reference TRBV7-2 and TRBJ1-1, is GAGVSQSPSNKVTEKGKDVELRCDPISGHTALYWYRQSLGQGLEFLIYFQGNSAPDKSGLPSDRFSAERTGGSVSTLTIQRTQQEDSAVYLCASSLQGANTEAFFGQGTRLTVV.

The V call is TRBV7-7, the J call TRBJ2-1; D ambiguous. The V end was cut by 1 base, the J end by 4 bases, with 14 bases between. Germline CDR1 is SSHAT and CDR2 is FNYEAQ (reference sequence). The length of the CDR3 is 16 residues. The CDR3 coding sequence is TGTGCCAGCAGCTTAGTTCACAGCCTATTATACAATGAGCAGTTCTTC. Translating it yields CASSLVHSLLYNEQFF.

This rearrangement joins TRBV6-6 to TRBJ1-2; a possible D gene is TRBD1 (5 bases). Germline V gene sequence: CDR1 MNHNY, CDR2 SVGAGI (reference sequence). The CDR3 totals 14 residues. The ends were cut back, 0 bases at V and 7 bases at J, with 12 bases in the middle. The CDR3 region has the DNA TGTGCCAGCAGTTACTCTGAGGGGAGGGGTGGCTACACCTTC. Its protein product is CASSYSEGRGGYTF.

The chain is built from TRBV6-1 and TRBJ2-1; 14 bases line up with TRBD2. The CDR3 consists of 15 residues. V trimming: 4 bases; J trimming: 9 bases; junction bases outside the gene matches: 5. The germline V gene encodes CDR1 MNHNS and CDR2 SASEGT. The CDR3 nucleotides read TGTGCCAGCAGTGGTGGACTAGCGGGGGGCGGTGAGCAGTTCTTC. Amino acids: CASSGGLAGGGEQFF.

This clone has only a few counts. The V and J genes are TRBV7-2 and TRBJ1-2, with D possibly matching TRBD1 (6 bases). Germline V gene data show CDR1 as SGHTA and CDR2 as FQGNSA. The CDR3 runs 12 residues. V lost 4 bases and J 7 bases, leaving 10 bases between the germline ends. For the CDR3, the DNA is TGTGCCAGCAGCTCACAGGGTCGTGGCTACACCTTC. Amino acids: CASSSQGRGYTF.

The chain has TRBV28 and TRBJ1-2; D not certain. V lost 3 bases and J 4 bases, leaving 12 bases between the germline ends. The CDR3 consists of 14 residues. The germline CDR1 and CDR2 sequences are MDHEN and SYDVKM. CDR3 in amino acids: CASSLFGEGYGYTF. In nucleotides, the CDR3 is TGTGCCAGCAGTTTGTTTGGGGAGGGCTATGGCTACACCTTC.

The rearrangement links TRBV7-6 to TRBJ2-1, with D unresolved. The CDR3 length is 14 residues. The germline CDR1 and CDR2 sequences are SGHVS and FNYEAQ. V was pared by 10 bases and J by 6 bases, with 19 bases between. CDR3 DNA: TGTGCCATTACGGGTGAGTCGTTTCCCAATGAGCAGTTCTTC. It codes for CAITGESFPNEQFF.

The chain employs TRBV5-1 and TRBJ1-2, with 10 bases identical to TRBD1. Germline V gives CDR1 SGHRS, CDR2 YFSETQ. The CDR3 covers 13 residues. The V segment lost 5 bases and the J segment 6 bases; nucleotides outside the gene matches: 4. The CDR3 region is CASSLTGGDGYTF. The CDR3 coding sequence is TGCGCCAGCAGTCTGACAGGGGGCGATGGCTACACCTTC.

This chain joins TRBV25-1 and TRBJ2-5; D is possibly TRBD1 (6 bases). Trimming removed 5 bases from V and 5 bases from J, with 15 bases in between. This CDR3 has 14 amino acids. In germline, CDR1 is MGHDK, CDR2 SYGVNS. The CDR3 is CASSQRGTSETQYF. The CDR3 bases are TGTGCCAGCAGTCAAAGGGGGACCTCGGAGACCCAGTACTTC.

The gene calls are TRBV14 and TRBJ2-5; D possibly corresponds to TRBD2 (5 bases). CDR3 length equals 15 residues. The germline V and J ends were trimmed by 0 bases and 2 bases, with 10 bases remaining between them. Germline CDR1 SGHDN, CDR2 FVKESK. CDR3 sequence: CASSQDGRGQETQYF. The CDR3 coding sequence is TGTGCCAGCAGCCAAGACGGCCGAGGGCAAGAGACCCAGTACTTC.

This clone showed up just a few times. The CDR3 here is CASSWTGQGMNSPLHF. DNA for the CDR3: TGCGCCAGCAGCTGGACCGGACAGGGGATGAATTCACCCCTCCACTTT. The rearrangement links TRBV5-1 to TRBJ1-6; 9 positions agree with TRBD1. The CDR3 loop spans 16 amino acids. Losses at the gene ends were 3 bases for V and 7 bases for J; bases not matched to a gene: 8. Germline loops: CDR1 SGHRS, CDR2 YFSETQ.

The gene calls are TRBV9 and TRBJ2-3; D remains unclear. Germline CDR1 and CDR2: SGDLS and YYNGEE. The CDR3 totals 12 residues. V was pared by 5 bases and J by 4 bases, with 8 bases between. This CDR3 reads CASRSVADTQYF. CDR3 nucleotide sequence: TGTGCCAGCAGGTCCGTCGCAGATACGCAGTATTTT.